Listed here are 2 T cell receptor beta chains from one sample, sequenced in a study of Tregs in tolerant kidney transplant recipients. Clones were read by immunoSEQ multiplex PCR, and TCRdb kept only the in-frame ones, dropping some. Of under 100,000 clones listed, roughly 92% were seen once; the top ten hold approximately 4.8%. The material sequenced was CD8+ T cells from blood. The receptors stem from a human donor in good health.

The rearrangement joins TRBV6-4 to TRBJ2-3; no firm D call. From germline, CDR1 is MRHNA and CDR2 SNTAGT. With 0 bases removed from V and 0 bases from J, the gap between germline ends came to 7 bases. The CDR3 contains 15 residues. CDR3 nucleotide sequence: TGTGCCAGCAGTGACTCTGTGACCAGCACAGATACGCAGTATTTT. As protein: CASSDSVTSTDTQYF.

The chain uses TRBV5-4 and TRBJ1-1; a weak D match, TRBD1 (5 bases). Deletions cut 3 bases from V and 0 bases from J, with 9 bases between. CDR1 is SGHNT and CDR2 is YYREEE in the germline V gene (reference sequence). CDR3 size: 14 residues. CDR3 protein: CASSSGTLNTEAFF. The CDR3 coding sequence is TGTGCCAGCAGCTCCGGGACTCTGAACACTGAAGCTTTCTTT.